This entry features one TCR beta chain sequence. The antigen is not known. These data belong to a study of shared clonotypes between healthy human individuals. Study details: Sampling drew on donors who were a couple of women and three men aged 18 to 49.

Produced via immunoSEQ multiplex PCR; TCRdb's table is partial and in-frame only. Of roughly 660,000 clones in the sample, 90% were seen once. Broader study findings: Depth of sequencing was expected to influence donor clonotype sharing. Sampling included only blood; tissue repertoires likely differ.

Germline CDR1 is MGHRA and CDR2 is YSYEKL. The CDR3 contains 16 residues. Both CD45RO+ cells and CCR7-negative CD45RA+ TemRA cells were combined to make up CD8 memory. The chain is built from TRBV4-1 and TRBJ2-5; maybe TRBD2 (5 bases). The J call may be faulty, since TRBJ2-7 better matches the DNA end. The receptor was derived from a man aged 18 to 30 in good health. Some clones in this sample may be carry-over from other donors' samples. Sequences were obtained from memory CD8+ T cells from PBMCs. Subset noted: CD45RO+ cells pooled with CCR7-negative TemRA cells. The DNA for the CDR3 is TGCGCCAGCAGCCAAGGGGCGGGCGAGAGCTCCTACGAGCAGTACTTC. Amino acid sequence: CASSQGAGESSYEQYF.